A single sample gave rise to the 3 T cell receptor beta chains below, sequenced in a study of T cell responses to AZD1222 COVID-19 vaccine. Some clones are missing from TCRdb's copy, which holds only in-frame ones; the method was immunoSEQ multiplex PCR. The table shows 95,000 to 100,000 clones, with approximately 87% occurring only once. The sample in question was peripheral blood, obtained on day 0 of AZD1222 vaccination. The receptor source for this set is an adult in good health.

Here the CDR3 DNA reads TGTGCCAGCAGTGAGTGGCAGAAGGATGAAAAACTGTTTTTT. It encodes CASSEWQKDEKLFF. The chain joins TRBV6-1 to TRBJ1-4; D remains ambiguous. Looked up from germline, CDR1 is MNHNS and CDR2 is SASEGT. The CDR3 is made up of 14 amino acids. V was trimmed by 3 bases and J by 6 bases, leaving 11 bases between them.

This CDR3 reads CATSRARTGGNEQYF. Written as DNA, the CDR3 is TGTGCCACCAGCAGAGCCCGAACAGGGGGCAACGAGCAGTACTTC. This rearrangement joins TRBV15 to TRBJ2-7; 9 bases fit TRBD1. This CDR3 has 15 residues. Per the germline V gene, CDR1 is LNHNV and CDR2 is YYDKDF (reference sequence). J was trimmed by 5 bases and V by 1 base; bases with no gene match: 6. Full variable domain (remainder filled in from reference TRBV15 and TRBJ2-7): DAMVIQNPRYQVTQFGKPVTLSCSQTLNHNVMYWYQQKSSQAPKLLFHYYDKDFNNEADTPDNFQSRRPNTSFCFLDIRSPGLGDTAMYLCATSRARTGGNEQYFGPGTRLTVT.

This sequence joins TRBV6-2 or TRBV6-3 and TRBJ2-3; TRBD2 agrees at 11 bases. CDR1 MNHEY and CDR2 SVGEGT come from the germline V gene. The CDR3 is 16 amino acids. The V segment lost 6 bases and the J segment 6 bases; nucleotides outside the gene matches: 11. The CDR3 nucleotides are TGTGCCAGCAGCCGCGCTAGCGGGAGGTTTGTCGATACGCAGTATTTT. Amino acids: CASSRASGRFVDTQYF.